This entry concerns a single T cell receptor (beta chain). The data stem from a study of blood T cell repertoires in COVID-19. In the study overall: Both acute and convalescent COVID-19 samples were obtained from the United States, Italy and Spain. T cells, B-cell-depleted T cells, or PBMCs supplied cDNA or gDNA.

In the original processing: Amplification of reference gene primers provided the estimated nucleated cell counts. Data came from immunoSEQ multiplex PCR; TCRdb stores just in-frame clones and leaves some out. D and trimming come from the DNA, and the V and J calls and clone size come from that table. The sample gives some 220,000 clones, 80% of which show up once; around 13% is in the top ten. This CDR3 is built from 15 residues. V trimming: 6 bases; J trimming: 6 bases; junction bases outside the gene matches: 14. Germline assignment: CDR1 SGHAT and CDR2 FQNNGV. The rearrangement links TRBV11-2 to TRBJ2-7; 7 bases map to TRBD1. Sequenced material: peripheral blood. The source of this sequence is a human donor in a cohort sampled during active COVID-19. CDR3 sequence (DNA): TGTGCCAGCAGGGCGAGGTCCAGGGGGATATCCGAGCAGTACTTC. Residues: CASRARSRGISEQYF.